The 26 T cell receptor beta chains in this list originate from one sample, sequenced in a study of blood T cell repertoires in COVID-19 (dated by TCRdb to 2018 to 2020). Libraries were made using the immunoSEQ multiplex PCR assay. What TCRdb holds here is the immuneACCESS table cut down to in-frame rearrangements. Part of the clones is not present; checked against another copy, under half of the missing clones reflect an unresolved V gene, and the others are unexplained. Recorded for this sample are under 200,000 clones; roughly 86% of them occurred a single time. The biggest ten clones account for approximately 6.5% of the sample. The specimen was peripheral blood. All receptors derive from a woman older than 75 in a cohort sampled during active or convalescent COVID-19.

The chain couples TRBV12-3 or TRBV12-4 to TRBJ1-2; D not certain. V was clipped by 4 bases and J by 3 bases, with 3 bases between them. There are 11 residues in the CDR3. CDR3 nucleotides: TGTGCCAGCAGTTCGGACTATGGCTACACCTTC. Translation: CASSSDYGYTF.

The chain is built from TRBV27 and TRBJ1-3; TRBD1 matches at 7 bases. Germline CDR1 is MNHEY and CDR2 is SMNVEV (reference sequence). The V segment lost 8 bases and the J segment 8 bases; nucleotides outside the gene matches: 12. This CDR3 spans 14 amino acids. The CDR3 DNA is TGTGCCAGCGGGGGGACAGCTCCGGAGGACACCATATATTTT. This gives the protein CASGGTAPEDTIYF.

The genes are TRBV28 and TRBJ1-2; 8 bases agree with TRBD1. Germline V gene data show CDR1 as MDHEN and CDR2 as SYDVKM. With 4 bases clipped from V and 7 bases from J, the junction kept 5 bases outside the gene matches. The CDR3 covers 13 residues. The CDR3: CASSSSGGPGYTF. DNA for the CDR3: TGTGCCAGCAGTTCCTCAGGGGGCCCTGGCTACACCTTC.

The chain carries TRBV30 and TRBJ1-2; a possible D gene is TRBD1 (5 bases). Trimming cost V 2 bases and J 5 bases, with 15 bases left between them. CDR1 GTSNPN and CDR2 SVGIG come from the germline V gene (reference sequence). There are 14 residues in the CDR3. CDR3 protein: CAWSPDGTGYGYTF. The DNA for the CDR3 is TGTGCCTGGAGTCCGGACGGGACTGGGTATGGCTACACCTTC.

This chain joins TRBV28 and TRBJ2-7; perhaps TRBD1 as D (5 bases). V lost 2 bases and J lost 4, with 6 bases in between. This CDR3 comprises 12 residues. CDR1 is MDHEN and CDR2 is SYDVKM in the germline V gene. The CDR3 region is CASSLRGYEQYF. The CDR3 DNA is TGTGCCAGCAGTTTAAGGGGTTACGAGCAGTACTTC.

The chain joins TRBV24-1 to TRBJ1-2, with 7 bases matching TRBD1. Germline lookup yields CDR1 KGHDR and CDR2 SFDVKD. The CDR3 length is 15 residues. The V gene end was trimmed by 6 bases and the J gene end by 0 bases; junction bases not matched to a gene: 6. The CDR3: CATSPGQAPNYGYTF. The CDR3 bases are TGTGCCACCAGTCCCGGACAGGCCCCTAACTATGGCTACACCTTC.

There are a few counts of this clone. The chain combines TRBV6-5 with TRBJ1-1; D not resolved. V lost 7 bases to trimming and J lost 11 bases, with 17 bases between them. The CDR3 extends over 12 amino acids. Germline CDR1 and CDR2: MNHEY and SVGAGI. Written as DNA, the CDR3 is TGTGCCAGCACAGGTGGAGAGGGTCGTGCTTTCTTT. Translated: CASTGGEGRAFF.

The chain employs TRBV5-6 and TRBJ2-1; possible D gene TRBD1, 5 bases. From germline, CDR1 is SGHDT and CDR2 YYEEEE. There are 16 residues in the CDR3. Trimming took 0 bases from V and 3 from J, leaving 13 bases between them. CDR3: CASSLAGRAYYNEQFF. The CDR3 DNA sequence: TGTGCCAGCAGCTTGGCAGGCAGGGCTTACTACAATGAGCAGTTCTTC.

For the CDR3, the DNA is TGTGCCAGCAGCTACCGGGACAGGGGGACAGATACGCAGTATTTT. The encoded protein is CASSYRDRGTDTQYF. This chain links TRBV11-3 with TRBJ2-3; TRBD1 matches 11 bases. The CDR3 sequence is 15 residues long. Germline values: CDR1 SGHNT, CDR2 YENEEA. V lost 4 bases and J lost 3; bases outside the gene matches: 3.

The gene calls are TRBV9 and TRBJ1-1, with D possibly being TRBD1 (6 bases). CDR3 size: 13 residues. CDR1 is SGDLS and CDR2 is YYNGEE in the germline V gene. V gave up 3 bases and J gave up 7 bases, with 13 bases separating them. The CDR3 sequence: CASSGTGQFEAFF. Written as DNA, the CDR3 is TGTGCCAGCAGCGGAACAGGACAGTTTGAAGCTTTCTTT.

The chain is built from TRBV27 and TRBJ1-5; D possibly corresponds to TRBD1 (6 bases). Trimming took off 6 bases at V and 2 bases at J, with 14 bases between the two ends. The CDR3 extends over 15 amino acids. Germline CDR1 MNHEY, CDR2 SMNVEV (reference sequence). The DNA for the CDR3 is TGTGCCAGCAGAGAACAGGGCTTGGGCAATCAGCCCCAGCATTTT. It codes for CASREQGLGNQPQHF.

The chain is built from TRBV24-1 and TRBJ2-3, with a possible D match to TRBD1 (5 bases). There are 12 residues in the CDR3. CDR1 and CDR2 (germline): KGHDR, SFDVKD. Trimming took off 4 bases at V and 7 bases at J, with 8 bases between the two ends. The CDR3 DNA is TGTGCCACCAGTGAGCAGGGAAATACGCAGTATTTT. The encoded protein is CATSEQGNTQYF.

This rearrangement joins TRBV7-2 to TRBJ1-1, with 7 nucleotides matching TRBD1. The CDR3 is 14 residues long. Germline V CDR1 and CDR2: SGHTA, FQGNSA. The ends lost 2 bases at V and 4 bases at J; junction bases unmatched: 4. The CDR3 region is CASSLLPGGTEAFF. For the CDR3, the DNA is TGTGCCAGCAGCTTATTACCAGGGGGCACTGAAGCTTTCTTT.

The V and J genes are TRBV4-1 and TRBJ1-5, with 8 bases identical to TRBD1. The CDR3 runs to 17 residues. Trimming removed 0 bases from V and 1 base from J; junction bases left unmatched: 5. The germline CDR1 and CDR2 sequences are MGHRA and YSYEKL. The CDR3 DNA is TGCGCCAGCAGCCAAGAGACAGGGGTCGGGAGCAATCAGCCCCAGCATTTT. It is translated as CASSQETGVGSNQPQHF.

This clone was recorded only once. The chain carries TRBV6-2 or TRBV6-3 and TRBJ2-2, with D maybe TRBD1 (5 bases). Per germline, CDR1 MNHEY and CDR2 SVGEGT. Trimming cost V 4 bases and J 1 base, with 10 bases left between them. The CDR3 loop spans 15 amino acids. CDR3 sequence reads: CASSWARGNTGELFF. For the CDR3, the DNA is TGTGCCAGCAGTTGGGCTAGGGGGAACACCGGGGAGCTGTTTTTT.

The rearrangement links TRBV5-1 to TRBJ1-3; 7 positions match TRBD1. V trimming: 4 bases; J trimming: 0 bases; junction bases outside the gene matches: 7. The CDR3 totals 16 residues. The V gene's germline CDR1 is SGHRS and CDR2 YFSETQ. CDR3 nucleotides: TGCGCCAGCAGCGTAGCACGACAGGGCTCTGGAAACACCATATATTTT. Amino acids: CASSVARQGSGNTIYF.

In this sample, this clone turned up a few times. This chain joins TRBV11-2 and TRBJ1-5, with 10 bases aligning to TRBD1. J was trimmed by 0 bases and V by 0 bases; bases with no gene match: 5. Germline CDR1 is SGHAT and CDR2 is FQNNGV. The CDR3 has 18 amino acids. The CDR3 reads CASSLEVTGGYSNQPQHF. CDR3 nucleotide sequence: TGTGCCAGCAGCTTAGAAGTGACAGGGGGCTATAGCAATCAGCCCCAGCATTTT. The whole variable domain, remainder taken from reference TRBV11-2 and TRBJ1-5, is EAGVAQSPRYKIIEKRQSVAFWCNPISGHATLYWYQQILGQGPKLLIQFQNNGVVDDSQLPKDRFSAERLKGVDSTLKIQPAKLEDSAVYLCASSLEVTGGYSNQPQHFGDGTRLSIL.

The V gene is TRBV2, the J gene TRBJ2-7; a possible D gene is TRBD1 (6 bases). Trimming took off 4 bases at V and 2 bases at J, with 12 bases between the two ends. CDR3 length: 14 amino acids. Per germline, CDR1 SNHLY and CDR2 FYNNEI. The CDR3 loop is CASSVRTATYEQYF. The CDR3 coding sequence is TGTGCCAGCAGTGTCCGGACAGCTACCTACGAGCAGTACTTC.

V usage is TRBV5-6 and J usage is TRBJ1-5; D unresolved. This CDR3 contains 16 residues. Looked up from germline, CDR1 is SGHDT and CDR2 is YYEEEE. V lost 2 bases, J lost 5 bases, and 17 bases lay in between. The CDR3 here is CASSFSPAGGHQPQHF. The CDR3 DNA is TGTGCCAGCAGCTTTTCGCCGGCCGGAGGGCATCAGCCCCAGCATTTT.

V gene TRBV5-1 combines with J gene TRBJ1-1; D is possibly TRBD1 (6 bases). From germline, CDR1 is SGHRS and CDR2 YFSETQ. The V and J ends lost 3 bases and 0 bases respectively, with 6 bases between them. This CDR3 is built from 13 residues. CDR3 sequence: CASSWTVNTEAFF. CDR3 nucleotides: TGCGCCAGCAGCTGGACAGTGAACACTGAAGCTTTCTTT.

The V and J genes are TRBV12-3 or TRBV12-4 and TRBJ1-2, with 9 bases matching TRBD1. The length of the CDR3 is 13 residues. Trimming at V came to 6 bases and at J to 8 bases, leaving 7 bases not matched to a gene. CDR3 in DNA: TGTGCCAGCAGCTCCCGACAGGGGGACGGCTACACCTTC. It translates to CASSSRQGDGYTF.

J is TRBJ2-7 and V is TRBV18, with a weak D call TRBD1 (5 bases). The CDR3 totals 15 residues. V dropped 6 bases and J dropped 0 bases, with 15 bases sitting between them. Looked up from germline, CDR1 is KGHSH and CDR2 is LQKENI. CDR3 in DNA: TGTGCCAGCTCTAGGGATGGGGCTAGCTCCTACGAGCAGTACTTC. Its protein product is CASSRDGASSYEQYF.

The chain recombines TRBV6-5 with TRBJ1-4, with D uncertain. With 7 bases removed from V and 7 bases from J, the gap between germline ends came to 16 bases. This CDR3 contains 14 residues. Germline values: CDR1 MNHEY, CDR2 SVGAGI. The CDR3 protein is CASKDSLGGEKLFF. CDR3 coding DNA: TGTGCCAGCAAAGACTCCCTAGGTGGTGAAAAACTGTTTTTT.

The CDR3 is CASSPFDRGLYNEQFF. The CDR3 nucleotides are TGTGCCAGCTCACCCTTCGACAGGGGGCTCTACAATGAGCAGTTCTTC. The rearrangement joins TRBV18 to TRBJ2-1; 10 bases line up with TRBD1. CDR1 and CDR2 (germline): KGHSH, LQKENI. This CDR3 region has 16 residues. J gave up 3 bases and V 3 bases, and 5 bases lay outside the gene matches.

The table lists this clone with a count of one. The CDR3 DNA reads as TGTGCCAGCAGTTCCACTCTACAGCGGGGGTCTACCTACAATGAGCAGTTCTTC. Amino acid sequence: CASSSTLQRGSTYNEQFF. The J gene is TRBJ2-1, the V gene TRBV6-2 or TRBV6-3, with 8 bases matching TRBD2. The J segment lost 2 bases and the V segment lost 4 bases, leaving 13 bases of the junction unmatched. This CDR3 has 18 residues. Germline lookup yields CDR1 MNHEY and CDR2 SVGEGT.

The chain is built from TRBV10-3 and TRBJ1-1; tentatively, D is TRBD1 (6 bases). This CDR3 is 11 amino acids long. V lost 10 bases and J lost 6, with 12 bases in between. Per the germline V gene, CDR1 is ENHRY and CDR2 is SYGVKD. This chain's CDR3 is CATRGGAEAFF. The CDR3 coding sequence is TGTGCCACCCGAGGGGGGGCTGAAGCTTTCTTT.